This T cell receptor (beta chain) derives from a study of beta chain features in type 1 diabetes. About the research overall: Regarding age, gender and cell yields, patients proved similar to healthy donors. General study results and limits: A pattern of fewer insertions and more deletions at VDJ junctions was seen in type 1 diabetes patients.

Sequencing targeted expressed TCRB transcripts, as all isolated RNA had been reverse transcribed. This table comes from immunoSEQ multiplex PCR, and its TCRdb copy is limited to in-frame clones, with some not included. The table shows a few hundred thousand clones, with approximately 15% occurring only once. This clone has a handful of counts. Its antigen is not known. The CDR3 is 14 residues long. Trimming shortened V by 5 bases and J by 4 bases, and 14 bases separated the two germline ends. The germline V gene encodes CDR1 SNHLY and CDR2 FYNNEI. This clonotype originated in a man aged 25-40 years in good health. Sequencing used naive CD4+ T cells from blood. The V and J genes are TRBV2 and TRBJ2-5; D gene ambiguous. CDR3: CASSYGSPAETQYF. CDR3 DNA: TGTGCCAGCAGTTACGGTAGCCCGGCAGAGACCCAGTACTTC. The complete variable domain, with remaining parts taken from reference TRBV2 and TRBJ2-5, reads EPEVTQTPSHQVTQMGQEVILRCVPISNHLYFYWYRQILGQKVEFLVSFYNNEISEKSEIFDDQFSVERPDGSNFTLKIRSTKLEDSAMYFCASSYGSPAETQYFGPGTRLLVL.